Below, 30 T cell receptor beta chains from the same sample are listed, as sequenced in a study of metastatic and nonmetastatic thyroid tumors. No patient received treatment before thyroid surgery. TCRdb reassembled clones from the PCR reads with MiXCR. The top ten clones hold around 18% of a sample with about 19,000 clones, over 15% of them seen once. Source material: blood. The receptors were gathered from a male donor with papillary thyroid cancer or a benign thyroid nodule (not recorded which). Some clones in this sample may be carry-over from other donors' samples.

This clone was seen a few times. The rearrangement uses TRBV24-1 and TRBJ2-2, with TRBD1 matching 7 bases. CDR1 is KGHDR, CDR2 SFDVKD, per germline. This CDR3 has 16 amino acids. V shed 4 bases, J shed 6 bases, and the junction held 10 bases outside the gene matches. The CDR3 DNA reads as TGTGCCACCAGTGAGCTCGGGACAGAGGGTTCCGGGGAGCTGTTTTTT. Residues: CATSELGTEGSGELFF.

The V gene is TRBV9, the J gene TRBJ2-5; D is possibly TRBD2 (6 bases). The CDR3 contains 13 residues. The germline V and J ends were trimmed by 5 bases and 1 base, with 9 bases remaining between them. Germline lookup yields CDR1 SGDLS and CDR2 YYNGEE. The CDR3 protein is CASSRDSQETQYF. CDR3 coding DNA: TGTGCCAGCAGTCGGGACTCCCAAGAGACCCAGTACTTC. The complete variable domain, with remaining parts taken from reference TRBV9 and TRBJ2-5, reads DSGVTQTPKHLITATGQRVTLRCSPRSGDLSVYWYQQSLDQGLQFLIQYYNGEERAKGNILERFSAQQFPDLHSELNLSSLELGDSALYFCASSRDSQETQYFGPGTRLLVL.

This clone was counted many times. The genes are TRBV11-2 and TRBJ2-1; unclear D gene. The CDR3 totals 13 residues. With 5 bases removed from V and 10 bases from J, the gap between germline ends came to 15 bases. From germline, CDR1 is SGHAT and CDR2 FQNNGV. The CDR3 nucleotides read TGTGCCAGCAGCCCCTCCGTTGGTCAGGAGCAGTTCTTC. Translating it yields CASSPSVGQEQFF.

Sample share makes this clone medium-sized (0.01 to 0.1%). The J gene is TRBJ2-1, the V gene TRBV20-1; D may correspond to TRBD1 or TRBD2 (5 bases each). Between the trimmed V and J ends, which lost 4 bases and 4 bases, there was a span of 17 bases. Germline V CDR1 and CDR2: DFQATT, SNEGSKA (reference sequence). The CDR3 has 15 amino acids. CDR3 bases: TGCAGTGCTAAGAGGGGAGCGGACTCATACAATGAGCAGTTCTTC. Residues: CSAKRGADSYNEQFF.

This clone has only a few counts. A read error may explain this, as a much larger clone is one base away. The conserved final phenylalanine or tryptophan is absent from the CDR3, which likely points to a read error. The V and J genes are TRBV19 and TRBJ2-2, with 9 bases matching TRBD1. Germline CDR1 and CDR2: LNHDA and SQIVND (reference sequence). The CDR3 runs 16 residues. Trimming at V came to 1 base and at J to 4 bases, leaving 4 bases not matched to a gene. The CDR3 loop reads CASSIVTGGSTGELFL. CDR3 nucleotide sequence: TGTGCCAGTAGTATAGTAACAGGGGGCAGCACCGGGGAGCTGTTTCTT.

By proportion, this clone is medium-sized. The J gene is TRBJ2-7, the V gene TRBV12-3 or TRBV12-4; weak D call: TRBD1 (6 bases). CDR3 length: 13 residues. Trimming shortened V by 6 bases and J by 2 bases, and 11 bases separated the two germline ends. The DNA for the CDR3 is TGTGCCAGCAGCACGGGACAAACCTACGAGCAGTACTTC. Amino acids: CASSTGQTYEQYF.

CDR3 coding DNA: TGTGCCAGCAACCCTGGGGGCGGGTCTCAAGAGACCCAGTACTTC. Its translation is CASNPGGGSQETQYF. The rearrangement links TRBV9 to TRBJ2-5; weak D call: TRBD1 (6 bases). The V gene's germline CDR1 is SGDLS and CDR2 YYNGEE. V was clipped by 6 bases and J by 2 bases, with 17 bases between them. The CDR3 consists of 15 residues.

This clone was counted only a few times. With a much larger clone just one base away, this may be a read error. The same CDR3 is also encoded by other DNA sequences in this sample. The chain has TRBV28 and TRBJ2-1, with D perhaps TRBD2 (6 bases). The CDR3 is 11 residues long. Germline V gene lookup returns CDR1 MDHEN and CDR2 SYDVKM. Trimming left V 6 bases short and J 15 bases short, with 15 bases between. CDR3: CASSPGGDAFF. The CDR3 DNA reads as TGTGCCAGCAGCCCGGGCGGGGATGCGTTCTTC.

There are many counts of this clone. The rearrangement links TRBV7-9 to TRBJ2-3; D is ambiguous. The V and J ends lost 8 bases and 12 bases respectively, with 18 bases between them. CDR1 and CDR2 (germline): SEHNR, FQNEAQ (reference sequence). The CDR3 runs 12 residues. The CDR3 reads CASCEVGSLQYF. CDR3 coding DNA: TGTGCCAGCTGTGAGGTCGGGTCTCTCCAGTATTTT.

This clone is judged medium-sized (0.01 to 0.1%). V gene TRBV4-1 combines with J gene TRBJ1-4; weak D call: TRBD1 (6 bases). Per the germline V gene, CDR1 is MGHRA and CDR2 is YSYEKL. This CDR3 region has 15 residues. V was clipped by 4 bases and J by 5 bases, with 14 bases between them. The CDR3 here is CASSPRQVLNEKLFF. DNA of the CDR3: TGCGCCAGCAGCCCCCGACAGGTCTTAAATGAAAAACTGTTTTTT.

By frequency in the sample, this clone is medium-sized. This chain links TRBV7-8 with TRBJ1-5, with D possibly being TRBD1 (6 bases). This CDR3 spans 18 amino acids. V was clipped by 7 bases and J by 1 base, with 23 bases between them. Germline V CDR1 and CDR2: SGHVS, FQNEAQ. The CDR3, as DNA: TGTGCCAGCATGTCAGGGGACTGGGGTCGAGGGAGCAATCAGCCCCAGCATTTT. As protein: CASMSGDWGRGSNQPQHF. The whole variable domain, remainder taken from reference TRBV7-8 and TRBJ1-5, is GAGVSQSPRYKVAKRGQDVALRCDPISGHVSLFWYQQALGQGPEFLTYFQNEAQLDKSGLPSDRFFAERPEGSVSTLKIQRTQQEDSAVYLCASMSGDWGRGSNQPQHFGDGTRLSIL.

This clone was detected many times. The V call is TRBV3-1, the J call TRBJ1-5; D not certain. Germline assignment: CDR1 LGHDT and CDR2 YNNKEL (reference sequence). The CDR3 loop spans 13 amino acids. Trimming took off 1 base at V and 7 bases at J, with 8 bases between the two ends. CDR3 coding DNA: TGTGCCAGCAGCCAAGGGTATGTCCAGCCCCAGCATTTT. The encoded protein is CASSQGYVQPQHF.

This clone was recorded at least ten times. This chain links TRBV6-2 or TRBV6-3 with TRBJ2-7; D is possibly TRBD1 (5 bases). V was shortened by 6 bases and J by 2 bases, with 20 bases between the two germline ends. This CDR3 comprises 16 residues. Germline assignment: CDR1 MNHEY and CDR2 SVGEGT. The DNA of the CDR3 is TGTGCCAGCAGCAAACGAACAGGAGATCATGCCTACGAGCAGTACTTC. Its protein is CASSKRTGDHAYEQYF.

At least ten counts were recorded for this clone. This sequence joins TRBV28 and TRBJ1-2; a weak D match, TRBD1 (6 bases). CDR1 is MDHEN and CDR2 is SYDVKM in the germline V gene. Trimming pared 8 bases from V and 0 bases from J, leaving 16 bases between. CDR3 length: 15 residues. CDR3 nucleotide sequence: TGTGCCAGCGAAGACATCAGGGGAGCTAACTATGGCTACACCTTC. Translated: CASEDIRGANYGYTF.

This clone appeared many times. This sequence joins TRBV7-8 and TRBJ2-5, with unresolved D. V was trimmed by 5 bases and J by 2 bases, leaving 12 bases between them. This CDR3 has 14 residues. CDR1 and CDR2 (germline): SGHVS, FQNEAQ. The CDR3 is CASSPGFTQETQYF. In DNA, the CDR3 is TGTGCCAGCAGCCCTGGGTTCACGCAAGAGACCCAGTACTTC.

This clone was detected ten times or more. This CDR3 reads CASSDSQDTGELFF. CDR3 in DNA: TGTGCCAGCAGTGACTCACAGGACACCGGGGAGCTGTTTTTT. V usage is TRBV6-4 and J usage is TRBJ2-2; D perhaps matches TRBD1 (5 bases). V was pared by 0 bases and J by 3 bases, with 5 bases between. Germline CDR1 and CDR2: MRHNA and SNTAGT. The CDR3 totals 14 residues.

This clone occurred many times. This chain links TRBV5-1 with TRBJ1-5; D remains unclear. The V and J ends lost 0 bases and 6 bases respectively, with 7 bases between them. The CDR3 spans 13 residues. Germline CDR1 and CDR2: SGHRS and YFSETQ. CDR3 in amino acids: CASSLDHLQPQHF. The CDR3 DNA sequence: TGCGCCAGCAGCTTGGACCACCTTCAGCCCCAGCATTTT.

With respect to this clone: The germline gene is not matched at one end of the junction; a read error may be the cause. J is TRBJ2-1 and V is TRBV5-6; D may be TRBD2 (6 bases). The CDR3 length is 15 residues. Germline lookup yields CDR1 SGHDT and CDR2 YYEEEE. The CDR3 bases are TGTGCCAGCAGCCCCGGGGGAGCCACCTACAATGAGCATTTCTTC. Translating it yields CASSPGGATYNEHFF.

This clone was detected many times. The chain combines TRBV20-1 with TRBJ1-5, with 8 bases identical to TRBD1. After removal of 3 bases from V and 6 bases from J, the junction contained 10 bases not matched to a gene. The CDR3 consists of 15 residues. Germline V CDR1 and CDR2: DFQATT, SNEGSKA (reference sequence). The CDR3 DNA sequence: TGCAGTGCTAGGGCACCCGACAGGGGAAGTCAGCCCCAGCATTTT. This codes for CSARAPDRGSQPQHF.

This clone was seen many times. The chain has TRBV10-2 and TRBJ2-1, with 8 bases lining up with TRBD2. Per germline, CDR1 WSHSY and CDR2 SAAADI. The J segment lost 4 bases and the V segment lost 5 bases, leaving 7 bases of the junction unmatched. This CDR3 is built from 15 residues. The CDR3: CASSKLAELYNEQFF. CDR3 DNA: TGCGCCAGCAGTAAACTAGCGGAGCTTTACAATGAGCAGTTCTTC.

This clone was detected many times. The rearrangement joins TRBV14 to TRBJ2-5; no reliable D call. This CDR3 comprises 12 residues. Trimming removed 4 bases from V and 2 bases from J, with 5 bases in between. Germline assignment: CDR1 SGHDN and CDR2 FVKESK. The CDR3 DNA reads as TGTGCCAGCAGCCGGATACAAGAGACCCAGTACTTC. This sequence encodes CASSRIQETQYF.

This clone was counted ten times or more. The chain combines TRBV7-2 with TRBJ1-6, with D tentatively TRBD1 (6 bases). Per the germline V gene, CDR1 is SGHTA and CDR2 is FQGNSA. The CDR3 totals 14 residues. With 5 bases removed from V and 8 bases from J, the gap between germline ends came to 13 bases. The CDR3 is CASSREGGYSPLHF. The CDR3 nucleotides are TGTGCCAGCAGCAGAGAGGGGGGGTATTCACCCCTCCACTTT.

This clone appeared many times. V usage is TRBV19 and J usage is TRBJ2-7; TRBD1 matches 7 bases. With V trimmed by 5 bases and J by 7 bases, 11 bases remained unmatched. CDR3 length equals 14 residues. Germline CDR1 LNHDA, CDR2 SQIVND (reference sequence). In DNA, the CDR3 is TGTGCCAGTAGTCCGGACAGGAGAATACTGGAGCAGTACTTC. Translating it yields CASSPDRRILEQYF.

This clone was detected many times. The V gene is TRBV10-3, the J gene TRBJ2-7; the match to TRBD1 covers 11 bases. V lost 3 bases and J lost 4; bases outside the gene matches: 2. The CDR3 extends over 14 amino acids. Germline V gene data show CDR1 as ENHRY and CDR2 as SYGVKD. The CDR3 protein is CAISDWDRGYEQYF. CDR3 in DNA: TGTGCCATCAGTGATTGGGACAGGGGGTACGAGCAGTACTTC.

The table lists this clone with many counts. V usage is TRBV2 and J usage is TRBJ2-7, with TRBD2 identical over 11 bases. The CDR3 length is 15 residues. Trimming at V came to 1 base and at J to 4 bases, leaving 3 bases not matched to a gene. Germline V CDR1 and CDR2: SNHLY, FYNNEI. CDR3 coding DNA: TGTGCCAGCAGTGAAGGGGTAGCGGGAGGGTACGAGCAGTACTTC. It encodes CASSEGVAGGYEQYF.

This clone was found a few times. This chain joins TRBV27 and TRBJ2-5; perhaps TRBD2 as D (6 bases). The CDR3 contains 14 residues. Deletions cut 5 bases from V and 6 bases from J, with 16 bases between. The germline gives CDR1 MNHEY, CDR2 SMNVEV (reference sequence). The CDR3 coding sequence is TGTGCCAGCAGTCCTTGGGGCGGGGCCCAGACCCAGTACTTC. Translation: CASSPWGGAQTQYF.

This clone was observed once. One end of the junction is discordant with germline, which a read error may explain. The J gene is TRBJ2-2, the V gene TRBV7-9; the D call may be TRBD1 or TRBD2 (5 bases each). Germline assignment: CDR1 SEHNR and CDR2 FQNEAQ (reference sequence). CDR3 length: 14 amino acids. DNA of the CDR3: TGTGCCAGCAGCTTTGTGGCTGGGACCGGTGAGCTGTTTTTT. It codes for CASSFVAGTGELFF.

At least ten counts were recorded for this clone. The chain links TRBV5-1 to TRBJ2-7, with D maybe TRBD1 (5 bases). The germline gives CDR1 SGHRS, CDR2 YFSETQ. There are 11 residues in the CDR3. Trimming removed 1 base at V and 7 bases at J, with 6 bases between. The CDR3 is CASSLTGEQYF. CDR3 DNA sequence: TGCGCCAGCAGCTTGACAGGAGAGCAGTACTTC.

This clone occurred many times. One end of the junction is discordant with germline, which a read error may explain. V gene TRBV24-1 combines with J gene TRBJ1-5; 8 positions match TRBD1. CDR3 length equals 14 residues. Germline values: CDR1 KGHDR, CDR2 SFDVKD. The chain's CDR3 is CATRDWTGRKPQHF. The CDR3 region has the DNA TGTGCCACCAGGGATTGGACAGGGCGAAAGCCCCAGCATTTT.

V is TRBV5-1 and J is TRBJ2-3; D is uncertain. V lost 4 bases and J lost 0, with 6 bases in between. This CDR3 is 13 amino acids long. Germline assignment: CDR1 SGHRS and CDR2 YFSETQ. The CDR3 sequence is CASSLTSTDTQYF. The CDR3 coding sequence is TGCGCCAGCAGCCTCACAAGCACAGATACGCAGTATTTT.